This TCR beta chain emerged from a study of Graves' ophthalmopathy and Graves' hyperthyroidism. Broader study findings: Stable hyperthyroidism and ophthalmopathy were told apart by a 13-signature model, which achieved 85% to 90% sensitivity and roughly 80% specificity.

This clonotype has a count of ten or more. Antigen specificity is unknown. Investigators amplified TCR beta CDR3 regions from RNA transcripts. The authors performed first-round RT-PCR with HTBI primers and then a second-round multiplex PCR. TCRdb recomputed calls from the multiplex PCR reads with MiXCR, one row per CDR3 protein. This sample has 900,000 to 1,200,000 distinct CDR3 sequences, with around a third found just once. This clonotype was obtained from an adult man with Graves' hyperthyroidism. Material: peripheral blood or thyroid tissue (not recorded which).

The CDR3 nucleotides read TGTGCCAGCGGGGGGAGCACCCAGTACTTC. Protein product: CASGGSTQYF. The genes are TRBV2 and TRBJ2-5; D possibly corresponds to TRBD2 (6 bases). Germline assignment: CDR1 SNHLY and CDR2 FYNNEI. This CDR3 is 10 amino acids long. V shed 8 bases and J shed 8 bases, with 9 bases lying between them.